The rows below give T cell receptor beta chains drawn from one sample of a study of OX40 agonist ivuxolimab in advanced cancers. The table came from immunoSEQ multiplex PCR; TCRdb's copy has only in-frame clones and leaves some out. Among 55,000 to 75,000 clones listed, around 93% were seen once. Here the sequenced sample was CD4+ or CD8+ T cells sorted from blood, taken in a trial of the OX40 agonist ivuxolimab. The receptors shown here come from an adult with an advanced solid tumor such as melanoma, head and neck, liver or kidney cancer. CDR3s include the opening cysteine and the closing phenylalanine or tryptophan. The D gene is left open where the match is weak. Rows may omit the clone size; those that give it use once, few, many or a size class.

J gene | clone size | D gene | V gene | CDR3 protein | CDR3 DNA
TRBJ2-2 | once | TRBD2 | TRBV19 | CASSTRNLGTSAKEGNTGELFF | TGTGCCAGTAGTACCAGAAACCTCGGGACTAGCGCGAAGGAGGGGAACACCGGGGAGCTGTTTTTT
TRBJ2-1 | NA | NA | TRBV27 | CASTILREGYYEQFF | TGTGCCAGCACTATTCTGCGGGAAGGGTACTATGAGCAGTTCTTC
TRBJ2-1 | NA | NA | TRBV19 | CASSASTGHNEQFF | TGTGCCAGTAGTGCCTCGACAGGACACAATGAGCAGTTCTTC
TRBJ2-7 | NA | NA | TRBV7-6 | CASSLGSQAKTRRVHEQYF | TGTGCCAGCAGCTTAGGTTCCCAGGCGAAGACTAGGCGGGTCCACGAGCAGTACTTC
TRBJ1-1 | NA | TRBD1 | TRBV7-8 | CASSPGQGGNTEAFF | TGTGCCAGCAGCCCGGGACAGGGGGGGAACACTGAAGCTTTCTTT
TRBJ2-1 | NA | NA | TRBV9 | CASRGMGTDYNEQFF | TGTGCCAGCAGGGGCATGGGGACCGACTACAATGAGCAGTTCTTC
TRBJ2-7 | NA | NA | TRBV27 | CASSLLTGNNPYEQYF | TGTGCCAGCAGTTTATTAACGGGAAATAACCCCTACGAGCAGTACTTC
TRBJ1-2 | NA | NA | TRBV4-1 | CASSPYPGQPPEGYTF | TGCGCCAGCAGCCCCTACCCAGGACAGCCCCCTGAGGGCTACACCTTC
TRBJ1-5 | once | NA | TRBV27 | CASSFLNQPQHF | TGTGCCAGCAGTTTCCTCAATCAGCCCCAGCATTTT
TRBJ2-1 | NA | TRBD2 | TRBV6-5 | CASRPTSGSKSEQFF | TGTGCCAGCAGACCGACTAGCGGGAGCAAGAGTGAGCAGTTCTTC
TRBJ2-7 | NA | NA | TRBV7-9 | CASSHYSTYEQYF | TGTGCCAGCAGCCACTACTCCACCTACGAGCAGTACTTC
TRBJ2-1 | NA | TRBD1 | TRBV15 | CATSRAPRDRAYNEQFF | TGTGCCACCAGCAGAGCACCTCGGGACAGGGCCTACAATGAGCAGTTCTTC
TRBJ1-5 | once | NA | TRBV5-1 | CASSSKRTEATNQPQHF | TGCGCCAGCAGCTCGAAGAGGACAGAGGCTACGAATCAGCCCCAGCATTTT
TRBJ1-5 | NA | NA | TRBV19 | CASSMWGWQPQHF | TGTGCCAGTAGTATGTGGGGGTGGCAGCCCCAGCATTTT
TRBJ1-1 | NA | NA | TRBV30 | CAWDRTMNTEAFF | TGTGCCTGGGACAGGACCATGAACACTGAAGCTTTCTTT
TRBJ2-7 | NA | NA | TRBV28 | CASSLFEDRSYEQYF | TGTGCCAGCAGTTTATTTGAAGACAGATCCTACGAGCAGTACTTC
TRBJ2-3 | NA | NA | TRBV7-6 | CASSFDSAGTDTQYF | TGTGCCAGCAGCTTCGATAGCGCGGGCACAGATACGCAGTATTTT
TRBJ2-5 | NA | NA | TRBV6-5 | CATQGQGQETQYF | TGTGCAACCCAGGGGCAGGGGCAAGAGACCCAGTACTTC
TRBJ2-1 | once | TRBD2 | TRBV6-1 | CASSPMAGGLNEQFF | TGTGCCAGCAGCCCTATGGCGGGAGGGCTCAATGAGCAGTTCTTC
TRBJ2-1 | few | NA | TRBV6-5 | CASSTPQEGNEQFF | TGTGCCAGCAGTACCCCTCAGGAAGGGAATGAGCAGTTCTTC
TRBJ2-1 | NA | NA | TRBV11-2 | CASSLDPGQRSYNEQFF | TGTGCCAGCAGCTTAGATCCCGGGCAGAGATCCTACAATGAGCAGTTCTTC
TRBJ2-2 | once | TRBD2 | TRBV6-5 | CASSLGLAGTGELFF | TGTGCCAGCAGTCTTGGACTAGCGGGCACCGGGGAGCTGTTTTTT
TRBJ2-2 | NA | TRBD2 | TRBV11-2 | CASSPGLVRAGELFF | TGTGCCAGCAGCCCAGGACTAGTCCGTGCCGGGGAGCTGTTTTTT
TRBJ2-5 | few | TRBD1 | TRBV13 | CASSIGTGGATQYF | TGTGCCAGCAGCATCGGGACAGGGGGCGCGACCCAGTACTTC
TRBJ2-1 | NA | NA | TRBV21-1 | CASSKEGGCHNEQFF | TGTGCCAGCAGCAAAGAGGGCGGGTGCCACAATGAGCAGTTCTTC
TRBJ1-2 | NA | NA | TRBV28 | CASSFRSDGGGYTF | TGTGCCAGCAGTTTCCGCTCTGATGGGGGCGGCTACACCTTC
TRBJ2-7 | once | NA | TRBV27 | CASSLQGGYEQYF | TGTGCCAGCAGTTTGCAAGGGGGCTACGAGCAGTACTTC
TRBJ1-1 | NA | NA | TRBV19 | CASSRTVNTEAFF | TGTGCCAGTAGTAGAACAGTGAACACTGAAGCTTTCTTT
TRBJ1-2 | NA | NA | TRBV2 | CASTPGSPQGLYGYTF | TGTGCCAGCACCCCTGGGTCCCCACAGGGTTTATATGGCTACACCTTC
TRBJ2-6 | NA | TRBD2 | TRBV7-9 | CASSSSWDYSGANVLTF | TGTGCCAGCAGCTCCTCTTGGGACTACTCTGGGGCCAACGTCCTGACTTTC
TRBJ2-7 | NA | TRBD1 | TRBV19 | CASSMTGGSIFYEQYF | TGTGCCAGTAGTATGACAGGGGGGTCGATTTTCTACGAGCAGTACTTC
TRBJ2-2 | NA | NA | TRBV6-6 | CASSKPDYANTGELFF | TGTGCCAGCAGTAAACCAGACTACGCGAACACCGGGGAGCTGTTTTTT
TRBJ2-5 | NA | TRBD1 | TRBV7-9 | CASSWGQGVGETQYF | TGTGCCAGCAGCTGGGGACAGGGGGTTGGGGAGACCCAGTACTTC
TRBJ2-2 | once | NA | TRBV7-9 | CASSSPRFGPGNTGELFF | TGTGCCAGCAGCTCCCCTCGTTTCGGGCCCGGAAACACCGGGGAGCTGTTTTTT
TRBJ2-3 | NA | TRBD2 | TRBV4-3 | CASSHRGRPPDTQYF | TGCGCCAGCAGCCACCGCGGGAGGCCCCCAGATACGCAGTATTTT
TRBJ2-1 | NA | TRBD2 | TRBV5-4 | CASSSGVSSGNSYNEQFF | TGTGCCAGCAGTTCAGGGGTGTCTAGCGGGAATTCCTACAATGAGCAGTTCTTC
TRBJ2-1 | NA | TRBD1 | TRBV7-9 | CASSLLTGGTPNEQFF | TGTGCCAGCAGCTTACTGACAGGGGGAACCCCCAATGAGCAGTTCTTC
TRBJ2-1 | NA | NA | TRBV4-3 | CASSQDLQSPVYEQFF | TGCGCCAGCAGCCAAGACTTACAGTCCCCCGTGTATGAGCAGTTCTTC
TRBJ2-5 | NA | TRBD1 | TRBV7-6 | CASSFGRGFQETQYF | TGTGCCAGCAGCTTTGGCAGGGGGTTCCAAGAGACCCAGTACTTC
TRBJ2-7 | NA | NA | TRBV4-3 | CASSQERPSREQYF | TGCGCCAGCAGCCAAGAACGCCCGTCCCGCGAGCAGTACTTC
TRBJ2-7 | NA | TRBD1 | TRBV28 | CASSSRQGTYEQYF | TGTGCCAGCAGTTCCAGACAGGGCACCTACGAGCAGTACTTC
TRBJ1-3 | NA | NA | TRBV9 | CASSEFAGSGNTIYF | TGTGCCAGCAGCGAATTTGCGGGCTCTGGAAACACCATATATTTT
TRBJ2-1 | NA | NA | TRBV4-3 | CASSQDLLERPYNEQFF | TGCGCCAGCAGCCAAGATCTGCTAGAGAGGCCCTACAATGAGCAGTTCTTC
TRBJ2-7 | NA | TRBD1 | TRBV29-1 | CSVVGQGIGYEQYF | TGCAGCGTTGTGGGACAGGGTATTGGCTACGAGCAGTACTTC